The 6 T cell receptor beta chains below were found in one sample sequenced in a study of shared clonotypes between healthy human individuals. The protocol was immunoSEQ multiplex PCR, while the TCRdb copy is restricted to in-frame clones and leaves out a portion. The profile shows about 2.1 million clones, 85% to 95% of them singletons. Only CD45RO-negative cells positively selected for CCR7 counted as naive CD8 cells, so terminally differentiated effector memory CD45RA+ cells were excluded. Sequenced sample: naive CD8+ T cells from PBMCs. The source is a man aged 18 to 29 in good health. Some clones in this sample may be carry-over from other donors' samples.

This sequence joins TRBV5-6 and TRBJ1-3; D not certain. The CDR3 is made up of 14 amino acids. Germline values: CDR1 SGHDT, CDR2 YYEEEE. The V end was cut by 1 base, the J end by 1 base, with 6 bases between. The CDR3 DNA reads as TGTGCCAGCAGCTTGAGCGGATCTGGAAACACCATATATTTT. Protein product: CASSLSGSGNTIYF.

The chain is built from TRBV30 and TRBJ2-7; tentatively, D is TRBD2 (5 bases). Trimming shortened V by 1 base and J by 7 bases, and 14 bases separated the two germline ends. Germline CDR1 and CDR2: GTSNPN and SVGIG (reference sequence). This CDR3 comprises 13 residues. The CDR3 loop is CAWSGTRFREQYF. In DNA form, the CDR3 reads TGTGCCTGGAGTGGAACTAGGTTTCGGGAGCAGTACTTC.

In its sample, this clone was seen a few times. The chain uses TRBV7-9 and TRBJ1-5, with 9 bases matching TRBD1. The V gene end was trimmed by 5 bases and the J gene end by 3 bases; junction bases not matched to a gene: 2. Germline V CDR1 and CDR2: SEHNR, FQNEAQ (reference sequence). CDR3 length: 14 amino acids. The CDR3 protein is CASSGTGINQPQHF. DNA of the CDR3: TGTGCCAGCAGCGGGACAGGGATCAATCAGCCCCAGCATTTT.

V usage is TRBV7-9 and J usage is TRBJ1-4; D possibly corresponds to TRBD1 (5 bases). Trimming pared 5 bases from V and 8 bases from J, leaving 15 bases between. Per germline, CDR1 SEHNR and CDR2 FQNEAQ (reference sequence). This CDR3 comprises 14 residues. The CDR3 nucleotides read TGTGCCAGCAGCCGATCGGGGGTAGGGGAAAAACTGTTTTTT. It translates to CASSRSGVGEKLFF.

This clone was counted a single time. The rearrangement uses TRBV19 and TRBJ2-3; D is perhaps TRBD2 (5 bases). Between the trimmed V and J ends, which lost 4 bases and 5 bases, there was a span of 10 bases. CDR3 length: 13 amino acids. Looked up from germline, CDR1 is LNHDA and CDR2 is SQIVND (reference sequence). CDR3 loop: CASSNGLKDTQYF. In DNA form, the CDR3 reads TGTGCCAGTAGTAACGGACTGAAAGATACGCAGTATTTT.

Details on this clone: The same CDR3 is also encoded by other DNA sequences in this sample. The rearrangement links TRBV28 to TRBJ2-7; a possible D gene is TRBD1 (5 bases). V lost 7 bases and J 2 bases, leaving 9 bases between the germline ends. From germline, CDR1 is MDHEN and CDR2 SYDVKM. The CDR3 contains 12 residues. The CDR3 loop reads CASNPGTYEQYF. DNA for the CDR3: TGTGCCAGCAACCCAGGGACCTACGAGCAGTACTTC.